A selection of T cell receptor beta chains follows, all from one sample in a study of CD8 T cells in ankylosing spondylitis. Each CDR3 protein is one row after TCRdb ran MiXCR on the 5' RACE reads. The sample has over 100,000 distinct CDR3 sequences, over 10% seen once; the top ten hold less than 5%. The sample taken for sequencing was blood, either unsorted or a sorted T cell fraction (not recorded which). Receptors originate from a female donor with ankylosing spondylitis or in good health (not recorded which). Both conserved end residues are part of each CDR3. The order of the fields is D gene, clone size, J gene, V gene, CDR3 DNA, CDR3 protein. The D gene is left open where the match is weak. Not every row has a clone size; where given, it reads once, few, many or a size class.

.	many	TRBJ1-2	TRBV12-3/TRBV12-4	TGTGCCAGCAGATCGACCGACAGCTATGGCTACACCTTC	CASRSTDSYGYTF
.	many	TRBJ2-1	TRBV20-1	TGCAGTGCTAGAGATCAGGGGGGACCGCAAAATGAGCAGTTCTTC	CSARDQGGPQNEQFF
TRBD1	many	TRBJ1-2	TRBV7-2	TGTGCCAGCAGCCGGGACAGCGATTATGGCTACACCTTC	CASSRDSDYGYTF
.	.	TRBJ1-1	TRBV7-9	TGTACCAGCAGCCCACAAGGATACATGAACACTGAAGCTTTCTTT	CTSSPQGYMNTEAFF
.	many	TRBJ2-7	TRBV11-2	TGTGCCAGCGGTTCACAGGCCTCTACCTACGAGCAGTACTTC	CASGSQASTYEQYF
.	many	TRBJ2-3	TRBV4-1	TGCGCCAGCAGCCAAGGGAGGTACGAGGTTTATACGCAGTATTTT	CASSQGRYEVYTQYF
TRBD2	.	TRBJ2-2	TRBV29-1	TGCAGCGGGGGCCAGGGACTACCACTAAACACCGGGGAGCTGTTTTTT	CSGGQGLPLNTGELFF
.	many	TRBJ2-1	TRBV15	TGTGCCACCAGCAGAGATCTGGAGGGCAATGAGCAGTTCTTC	CATSRDLEGNEQFF
TRBD1	many	TRBJ2-1	TRBV5-5	TGTGCCAGCAGCAAACCGGGACAGGGGATCAATGAGCAGTTCTTC	CASSKPGQGINEQFF
.	many	TRBJ2-1	TRBV6-1	TGTGCCAGCAGTGCTATAAGGGCTGAGCAGTTCTTC	CASSAIRAEQFF
.	.	TRBJ1-1	TRBV28	TGTGCCAGCAGGGCCAGGCAGGGGAAGACTGAAGCTTTCTTT	CASRARQGKTEAFF
.	few	TRBJ1-4	TRBV7-9	TGTGCCAGCAGTTGGCGGGGGGGAACGAATGAAAAACTGTTTTTT	CASSWRGGTNEKLFF
TRBD1	few	TRBJ2-7	TRBV10-1	TGCGCCAGCAGTGAGCAACCGGGACAGGTCTACGAGCAGTACTTC	CASSEQPGQVYEQYF
TRBD1	many	TRBJ1-1	TRBV7-2	TGTGCCAGCAGCCGAAGGCAGGGGGCCCCCACTGAAGCTTTCTTT	CASSRRQGAPTEAFF
.	few	TRBJ2-2	TRBV29-1	TGCAGCGCCAACAGGAACACCGGGGAGCTGTTTTTT	CSANRNTGELFF
TRBD1	many	TRBJ1-5	TRBV29-1	TGCAGCGTAACAGGACAGGGAGGTCAGCCCCAGCATTTT	CSVTGQGGQPQHF
.	many	TRBJ2-1	TRBV29-1	TGCAGCGTTGCTCGACAAGGGACGTGGTACAATGAGCAGTTCTTC	CSVARQGTWYNEQFF
TRBD1	many	TRBJ1-4	TRBV2	TGTGCCAGCAGAGTAACAGGGGTCCGACTGTTTTTT	CASRVTGVRLFF
.	many	TRBJ1-1	TRBV7-9	TGTGCCAGCAGCTTAGAGATCATGAACACTGAAGCTTTCTTT	CASSLEIMNTEAFF
.	many	TRBJ2-3	TRBV29-1	TGCAGCGTTAGCTCTACATTCACAGATACGCAGTATTTT	CSVSSTFTDTQYF
TRBD1	many	TRBJ1-2	TRBV7-9	TGTGCCAGCAGCTTAGGCCAGGGGGCGGACTACACCTTC	CASSLGQGADYTF
.	many	TRBJ2-1	TRBV6-1	TGTGCCAGCAGGCCCGCGACCAGGGTGGTTACCAATGAGCAGTTCTTC	CASRPATRVVTNEQFF